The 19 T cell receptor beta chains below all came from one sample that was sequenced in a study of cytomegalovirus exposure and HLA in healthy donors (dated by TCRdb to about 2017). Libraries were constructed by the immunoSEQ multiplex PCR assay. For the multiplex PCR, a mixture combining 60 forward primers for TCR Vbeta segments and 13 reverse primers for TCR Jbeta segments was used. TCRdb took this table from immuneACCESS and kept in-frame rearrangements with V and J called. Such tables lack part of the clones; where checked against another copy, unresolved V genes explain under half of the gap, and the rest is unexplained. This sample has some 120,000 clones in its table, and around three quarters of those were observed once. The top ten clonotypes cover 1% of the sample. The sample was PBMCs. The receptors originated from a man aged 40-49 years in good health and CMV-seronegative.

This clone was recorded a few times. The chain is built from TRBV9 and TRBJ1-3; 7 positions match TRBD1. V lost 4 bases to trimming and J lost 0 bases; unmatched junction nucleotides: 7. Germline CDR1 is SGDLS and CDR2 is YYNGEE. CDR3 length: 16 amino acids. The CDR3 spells CASSKGTAYSGNTIYF. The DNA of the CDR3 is TGTGCCAGCAGCAAGGGGACAGCGTACTCTGGAAACACCATATATTTT. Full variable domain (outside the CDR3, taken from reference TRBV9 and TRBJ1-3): DSGVTQTPKHLITATGQRVTLRCSPRSGDLSVYWYQQSLDQGLQFLIQYYNGEERAKGNILERFSAQQFPDLHSELNLSSLELGDSALYFCASSKGTAYSGNTIYFGEGSWLTVV.

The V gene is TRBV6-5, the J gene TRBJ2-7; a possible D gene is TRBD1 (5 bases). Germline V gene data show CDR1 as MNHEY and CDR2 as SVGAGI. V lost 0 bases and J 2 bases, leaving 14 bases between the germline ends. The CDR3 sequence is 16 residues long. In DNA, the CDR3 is TGTGCCAGCAGTTACTCGGGCCAGGGTGAGACCTACGAGCAGTACTTC. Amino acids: CASSYSGQGETYEQYF.

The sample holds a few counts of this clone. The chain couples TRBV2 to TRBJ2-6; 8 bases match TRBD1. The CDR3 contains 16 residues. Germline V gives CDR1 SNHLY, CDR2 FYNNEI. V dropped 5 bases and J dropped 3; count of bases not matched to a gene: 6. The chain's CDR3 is CASSRTGFGGANVLTF. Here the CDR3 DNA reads TGTGCCAGCAGTAGGACAGGGTTCGGTGGGGCCAACGTCCTGACTTTC.

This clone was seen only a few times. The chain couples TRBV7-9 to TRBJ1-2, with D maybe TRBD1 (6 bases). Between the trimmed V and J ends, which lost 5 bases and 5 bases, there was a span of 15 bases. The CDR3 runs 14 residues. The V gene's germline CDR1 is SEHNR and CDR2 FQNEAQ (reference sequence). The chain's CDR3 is CASSHFRGGYGYTF. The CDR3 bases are TGTGCCAGCAGCCACTTCAGGGGAGGGTATGGCTACACCTTC.

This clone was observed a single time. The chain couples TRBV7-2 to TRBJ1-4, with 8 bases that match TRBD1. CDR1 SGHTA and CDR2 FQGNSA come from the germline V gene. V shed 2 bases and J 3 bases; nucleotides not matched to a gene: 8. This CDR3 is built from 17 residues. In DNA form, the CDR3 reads TGTGCCAGCAGCTTAAAGCAGGGGGCGCTCCCTAATGAAAAACTGTTTTTT. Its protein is CASSLKQGALPNEKLFF.

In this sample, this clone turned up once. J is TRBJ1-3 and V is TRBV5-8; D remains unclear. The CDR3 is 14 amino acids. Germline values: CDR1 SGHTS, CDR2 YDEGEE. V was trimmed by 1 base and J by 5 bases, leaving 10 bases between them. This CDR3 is CASSLRYQRNTIYF. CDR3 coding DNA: TGTGCCAGCAGCTTGCGGTATCAAAGAAACACCATATATTTT.

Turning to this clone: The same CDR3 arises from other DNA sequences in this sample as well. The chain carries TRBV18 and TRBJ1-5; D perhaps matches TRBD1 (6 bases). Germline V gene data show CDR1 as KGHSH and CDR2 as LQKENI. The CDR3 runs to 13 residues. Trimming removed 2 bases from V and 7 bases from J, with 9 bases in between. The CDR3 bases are TGTGCCAGCTCACCAGGGCAGGGGCAGCCCCAGCATTTT. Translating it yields CASSPGQGQPQHF.

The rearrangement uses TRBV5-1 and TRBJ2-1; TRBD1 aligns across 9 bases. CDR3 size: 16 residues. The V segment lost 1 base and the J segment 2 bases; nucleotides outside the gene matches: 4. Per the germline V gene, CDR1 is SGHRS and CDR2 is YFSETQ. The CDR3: CASSLLGTGTYNEQFF. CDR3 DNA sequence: TGCGCCAGCAGCTTGCTAGGGACAGGGACCTACAATGAGCAGTTCTTC. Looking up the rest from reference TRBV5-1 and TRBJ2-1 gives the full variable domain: KAGVTQTPRYLIKTRGQQVTLSCSPISGHRSVSWYQQTPGQGLQFLFEYFSETQRNKGNFPGRFSGRQFSNSRSEMNVSTLELGDSALYLCASSLLGTGTYNEQFFGPGTRLTVL.

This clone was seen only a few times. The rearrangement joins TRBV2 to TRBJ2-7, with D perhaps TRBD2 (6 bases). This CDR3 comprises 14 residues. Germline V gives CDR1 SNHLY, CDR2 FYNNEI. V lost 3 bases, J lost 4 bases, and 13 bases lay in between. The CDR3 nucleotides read TGTGCCAGCAGTGATAGCGGAGGCTCGTACGAGCAGTACTTC. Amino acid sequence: CASSDSGGSYEQYF.

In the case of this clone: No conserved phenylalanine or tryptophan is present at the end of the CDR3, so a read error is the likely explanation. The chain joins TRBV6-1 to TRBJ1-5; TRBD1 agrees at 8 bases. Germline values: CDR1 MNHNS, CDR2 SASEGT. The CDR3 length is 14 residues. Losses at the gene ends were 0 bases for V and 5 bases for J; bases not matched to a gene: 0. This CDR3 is CASSEAGQDQPQHL. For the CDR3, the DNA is TGTGCCAGCAGTGAAGCGGGACAGGATCAGCCCCAGCATCTT.

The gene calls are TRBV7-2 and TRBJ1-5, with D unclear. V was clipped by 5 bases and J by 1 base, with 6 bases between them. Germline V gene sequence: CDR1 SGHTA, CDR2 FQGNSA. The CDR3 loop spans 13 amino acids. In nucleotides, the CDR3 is TGTGCCAGCAGCGGCAACAGCAATCAGCCCCAGCATTTT. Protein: CASSGNSNQPQHF.

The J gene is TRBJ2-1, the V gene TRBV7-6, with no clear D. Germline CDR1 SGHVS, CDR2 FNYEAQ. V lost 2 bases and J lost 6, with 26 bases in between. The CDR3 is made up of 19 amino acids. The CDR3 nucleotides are TGTGCCAGCAGCTTACCGGGTTGTAGCCTTTCATTATTTTGCAATGAGCAGTTCTTC. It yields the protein CASSLPGCSLSLFCNEQFF.

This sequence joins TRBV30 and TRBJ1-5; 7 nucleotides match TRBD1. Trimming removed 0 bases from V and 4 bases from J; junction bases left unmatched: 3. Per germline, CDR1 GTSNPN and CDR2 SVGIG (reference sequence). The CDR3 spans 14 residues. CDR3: CAWSVGTVNQPQHF. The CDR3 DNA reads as TGTGCCTGGAGTGTTGGGACAGTGAATCAGCCCCAGCATTTT.

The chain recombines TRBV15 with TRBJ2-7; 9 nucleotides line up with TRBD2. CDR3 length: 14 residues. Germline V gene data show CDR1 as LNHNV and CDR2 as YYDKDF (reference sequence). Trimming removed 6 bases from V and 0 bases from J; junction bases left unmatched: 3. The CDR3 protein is CATRSSGNSYEQYF. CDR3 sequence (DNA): TGTGCCACCAGGTCTAGCGGGAACTCCTACGAGCAGTACTTC.

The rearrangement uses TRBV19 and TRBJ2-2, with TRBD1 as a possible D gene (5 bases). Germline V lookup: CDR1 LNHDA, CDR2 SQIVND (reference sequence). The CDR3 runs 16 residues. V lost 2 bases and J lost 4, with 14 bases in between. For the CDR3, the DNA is TGTGCCAGTAGTATATCGTTTGGACAATCCACCGGGGAGCTGTTTTTT. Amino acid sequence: CASSISFGQSTGELFF.

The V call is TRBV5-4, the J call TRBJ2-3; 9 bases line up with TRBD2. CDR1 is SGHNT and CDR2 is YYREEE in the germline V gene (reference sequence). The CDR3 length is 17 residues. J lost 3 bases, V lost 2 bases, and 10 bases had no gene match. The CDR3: CASSFPLSGGRTDTQYF. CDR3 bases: TGTGCCAGCAGCTTTCCCCTCAGCGGGGGGAGGACAGATACGCAGTATTTT.

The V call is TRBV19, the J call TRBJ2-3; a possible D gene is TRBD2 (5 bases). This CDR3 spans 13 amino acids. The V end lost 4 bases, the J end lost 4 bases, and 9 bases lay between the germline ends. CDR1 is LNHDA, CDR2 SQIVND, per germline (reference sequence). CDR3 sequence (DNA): TGTGCCAGTAGTACCGGACTCCCAGATACGCAGTATTTT. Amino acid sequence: CASSTGLPDTQYF.

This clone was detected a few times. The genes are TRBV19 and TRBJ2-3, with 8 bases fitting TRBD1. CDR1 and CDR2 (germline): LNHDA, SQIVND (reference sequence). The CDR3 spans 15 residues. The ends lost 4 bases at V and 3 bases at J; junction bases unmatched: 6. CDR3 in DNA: TGTGCCAGTAGTACTACAGGGGGTTGGACAGATACGCAGTATTTT. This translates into CASSTTGGWTDTQYF.

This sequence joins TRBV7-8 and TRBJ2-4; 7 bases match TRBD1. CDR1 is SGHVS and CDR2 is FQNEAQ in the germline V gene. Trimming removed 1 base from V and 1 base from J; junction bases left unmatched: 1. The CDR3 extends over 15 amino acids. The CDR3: CASSLEGAAKNIQYF. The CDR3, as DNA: TGTGCCAGCAGCTTAGAGGGGGCGGCCAAAAACATTCAGTACTTC. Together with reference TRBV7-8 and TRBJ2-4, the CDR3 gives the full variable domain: GAGVSQSPRYKVAKRGQDVALRCDPISGHVSLFWYQQALGQGPEFLTYFQNEAQLDKSGLPSDRFFAERPEGSVSTLKIQRTQQEDSAVYLCASSLEGAAKNIQYFGAGTRLSVL.